Presented here are 14 T cell receptor beta chains from one specimen sequenced in a study of T cell responses to AZD1222 COVID-19 vaccine. The data were produced by immunoSEQ multiplex PCR, yet TCRdb's version contains in-frame clones alone and is incomplete. The data contain some 140,000 clones, about 90% of them singletons. The sample in question was peripheral blood, obtained on day 0 of AZD1222 vaccination. The receptors were sampled from an adult in good health.

This chain joins TRBV19 and TRBJ1-5; D gene uncertain. CDR1 LNHDA and CDR2 SQIVND come from the germline V gene (reference sequence). The CDR3 spans 15 residues. The V end lost 6 bases, the J end lost 5 bases, and 17 bases lay between the germline ends. CDR3 in amino acids: CASSQGPGGHQPQHF. CDR3 coding DNA: TGTGCCAGTAGCCAAGGACCAGGTGGCCATCAGCCCCAGCATTTT.

The chain recombines TRBV5-4 with TRBJ1-4, with D possibly being TRBD1 (6 bases). Germline loops: CDR1 SGHNT, CDR2 YYREEE (reference sequence). V dropped 3 bases and J dropped 12 bases, with 24 bases sitting between them. The CDR3 has 16 residues. The CDR3 sequence: CASSSLGAGPDLELFF. The CDR3 coding sequence is TGTGCCAGCAGCTCGCTGGGGGCAGGGCCCGACCTAGAACTGTTTTTT. Drawing the rest from reference TRBV5-4 and TRBJ1-4, the complete variable domain is ETGVTQSPTHLIKTRGQQVTLRCSSQSGHNTVSWYQQALGQGPQFIFQYYREEENGRGNFPPRFSGLQFPNYSSELNVNALELDDSALYLCASSSLGAGPDLELFFGSGTQLSVL.

The chain couples TRBV19 to TRBJ1-1, with D unresolved. V was trimmed by 5 bases and J by 2 bases, leaving 21 bases between them. This CDR3 has 17 amino acids. Germline V gene sequence: CDR1 LNHDA, CDR2 SQIVND (reference sequence). The CDR3 nucleotides read TGTGCCAGTAGTGACATCCTACGGGTAGGGCAAAACACTGAAGCTTTCTTT. It translates to CASSDILRVGQNTEAFF.

This chain joins TRBV4-1 and TRBJ2-7, with D possibly being TRBD2 (7 bases). CDR3 length: 15 residues. Deletions cut 3 bases from V and 0 bases from J, with 12 bases between. Germline assignment: CDR1 MGHRA and CDR2 YSYEKL. CDR3 loop: CASSQGGAASYEQYF. The CDR3 nucleotides read TGCGCCAGCAGCCAGGGGGGGGCAGCCTCCTACGAGCAGTACTTC.

This chain links TRBV7-9 with TRBJ2-1, with D uncertain. This CDR3 comprises 12 residues. Germline CDR1 and CDR2: SEHNR and FQNEAQ (reference sequence). V lost 4 bases and J 7 bases, leaving 8 bases between the germline ends. CDR3: CASSSPGNEQFF. The CDR3 DNA is TGTGCCAGCAGCTCTCCCGGGAATGAGCAGTTCTTC.

The V call is TRBV3-1 (or the pseudogene TRBV3-2), the J call TRBJ2-1; 8 bases are shared with TRBD1. The CDR3 totals 16 residues. Germline assignment: CDR1 LGHDT and CDR2 YNNKEL (reference sequence). The V and J ends lost 1 base and 4 bases, in that order; junction bases with no gene match: 6. DNA for the CDR3: TGTGCCAGCAGCCAAGGGTACAGGGGGGTTTACAATGAGCAGTTCTTC. It translates to CASSQGYRGVYNEQFF.

This clone was found once. J is TRBJ1-1 and V is TRBV18, with D hard to call. Germline CDR1 is KGHSH and CDR2 is LQKENI. Trimming shortened V by 1 base and J by 8 bases, and 20 bases separated the two germline ends. The CDR3 totals 16 residues. The CDR3 DNA follows: TGTGCCAGCTCACCACAACCTTCAGCGCGTACTGGGGAAGCTTTCTTT. It codes for CASSPQPSARTGEAFF.

The J gene is TRBJ2-5, the V gene TRBV7-2; no clear D gene. CDR1 SGHTA and CDR2 FQGNSA come from the germline V gene. The CDR3 spans 14 residues. Trimming stripped 1 base from V and 2 bases from J, with 8 bases between. The CDR3 DNA follows: TGTGCCAGCAGCTTAGATCCCAGGCAAGAGACCCAGTACTTC. This translates into CASSLDPRQETQYF.

Note on this clone: Other DNA sequences in this specimen translate into the identical CDR3. The genes are TRBV5-1 and TRBJ1-3, with a weak D call TRBD1 (5 bases). Per germline, CDR1 SGHRS and CDR2 YFSETQ. CDR3 length: 14 amino acids. V lost 4 bases and J 0 bases, leaving 8 bases between the germline ends. The CDR3 region has the DNA TGCGCCAGCAGCCTGGGGGGCTCTGGAAACACCATATATTTT. Translated: CASSLGGSGNTIYF.

The chain joins TRBV18 to TRBJ2-5, with 9 bases identical to TRBD1. CDR1 is KGHSH, CDR2 LQKENI, per germline. J gave up 3 bases and V 6 bases, and 8 bases lay outside the gene matches. This CDR3 is built from 15 residues. The CDR3: CASSPGTGTKETQYF. The CDR3 DNA is TGTGCCAGCTCCCCTGGGACAGGGACCAAAGAGACCCAGTACTTC.

In DNA form, the CDR3 reads TGCGCCAGCAGCCCCCCCGGGGGAGTCGGTGTGAACACTGAAGCTTTCTTT. It translates to CASSPPGGVGVNTEAFF. This chain uses TRBV4-1 with TRBJ1-1, with D maybe TRBD1 (5 bases). V shed 4 bases and J shed 0 bases, with 18 bases lying between them. The CDR3 spans 17 residues. Germline CDR1 and CDR2: MGHRA and YSYEKL.

The rearrangement joins TRBV24-1 to TRBJ2-2; D possibly corresponds to TRBD1 (5 bases). Trimming stripped 1 base from V and 2 bases from J, with 13 bases between. The CDR3 runs to 17 residues. Germline assignment: CDR1 KGHDR and CDR2 SFDVKD. In DNA form, the CDR3 reads TGTGCCACCAGTGATTTCCGCGGCAGGACAAACACCGGGGAGCTGTTTTTT. Translation gives CATSDFRGRTNTGELFF.

The chain carries TRBV7-2 and TRBJ2-1; D unresolved. Trimming shortened V by 1 base and J by 9 bases, and 4 bases separated the two germline ends. CDR1 SGHTA and CDR2 FQGNSA come from the germline V gene. This CDR3 comprises 11 residues. CDR3 DNA sequence: TGTGCCAGCAGCTTAGAACTTGAGCAGTTCTTC. It encodes CASSLELEQFF.

V and J are TRBV4-2 and TRBJ2-2; D unresolved. The V gene lost 0 bases and the J gene lost 1 base, with 24 bases spanning the gap. Germline V gives CDR1 LGHNA, CDR2 YNFKEQ. The CDR3 consists of 21 residues. The CDR3 reads CASSQDDLFETDPLNTGELFF. CDR3 nucleotides: TGTGCCAGCAGCCAAGATGATCTTTTCGAGACGGACCCGTTGAACACCGGGGAGCTGTTTTTT.